This is a list of T cell receptor beta chains from one sample in a study of T cells after yellow fever vaccination. MiXCR, run by TCRdb on the 5' RACE reads, gives a single entry per CDR3 protein. The data hold some 560,000 distinct CDR3 sequences, with 15% to 20% observed a single time. The sample consisted of PBMCs, taken 15 days after the yellow fever booster vaccination. The receptors here all came from a man aged 25 to 45 who received the YFV17D yellow fever vaccine. CDR3s include the opening cysteine and the closing phenylalanine or tryptophan. A D gene is named only where the DNA matches it firmly. Only part of the rows carry a size: once, few, many, or a class if the clone is expanded.

-	13	TRBV20-1	-	TRBJ1-2	TGCAGTGCCTCCCGACAGGAGGGCTATGGCTACACCTTC	CSASRQEGYGYTF
-	14	TRBV12-3/TRBV12-4	-	TRBJ1-5	TGTGCCAGCAGTAGGGGGGGTAGCAATCAGCCCCAGCATTTT	CASSRGGSNQPQHF
-	15	TRBV7-7	-	TRBJ2-2	TGTGCTAGCAGCCTGGGGGCTACGAACACCGGGGAGCTGTTTTTT	CASSLGATNTGELFF
TRBD2	16	TRBV20-1	-	TRBJ2-1	TGCAGTGCTAGTGCACTAGCGGGAGGGCCGGGGAATGAGCAGTTCTTC	CSASALAGGPGNEQFF
-	14	TRBV29-1	few	TRBJ1-4	TGCAGCACGCGGAGAGGGGGGGCTGGGGAAAAACTGTTTTTT	CSTRRGGAGEKLFF
-	15	TRBV7-2	few	TRBJ2-5	TGTGCCAGCAGCTCAGTGGGACGCGGAAGAGAGACCCAGTACTTC	CASSSVGRGRETQYF
-	15	TRBV20-1	few	TRBJ2-5	TGCAGTGCTAGGAGGGACGCCCGCCGCGAAGAGACCCAGTACTTC	CSARRDARREETQYF
TRBD2	16	TRBV29-1	-	TRBJ2-1	TGCAGCGTTTCCCCAGCGGGAGGGCGACCTTACAATGAGCAGTTCTTC	CSVSPAGGRPYNEQFF
TRBD1	13	TRBV9	few	TRBJ1-1	TGTGCCAGCAGCGGAGGGACAGGGTCTGAAGCTTTCTTT	CASSGGTGSEAFF
-	20	TRBV27	-	TRBJ2-6	TGTGCCAGCAGTTTAAGTTTGGACGGAGGGGTAATCTCTGGGGCCAACGTCCTGACTTTC	CASSLSLDGGVISGANVLTF
TRBD1	15	TRBV29-1	few	TRBJ1-1	TGCAGCTACCTAGTTCTGAGGGACAGGGGTACTGAAGCTTTCTTT	CSYLVLRDRGTEAFF